These 12 T cell receptor beta chains originate from one sample sequenced in a study of HIV-infected patients and healthy controls. TCRdb itself ran the 5' RACE reads through MiXCR, one entry per CDR3 protein. The data hold almost 65,000 distinct CDR3 sequences, with roughly 19% observed a single time. The specimen was CD4+ T cells from blood. These receptors originate from a human donor in good health.

The gene calls are TRBV3-1 and TRBJ2-7; the D gene is possibly TRBD1 (6 bases). Between the trimmed V and J ends, which lost 0 bases and 2 bases, there was a span of 14 bases. The CDR3 runs 16 residues. Germline V lookup: CDR1 LGHDT, CDR2 YNNKEL (reference sequence). The CDR3 is CASSQDRRQVAYEQYF. CDR3 in DNA: TGTGCCAGCAGCCAAGATCGACGACAGGTTGCCTACGAGCAGTACTTC.

This clonotype was observed a few times. CDR3 in amino acids: CASSIGDGPYEQYF. The CDR3 region has the DNA TGTGCCAGTAGTATTGGGGACGGGCCCTACGAGCAGTACTTC. The gene calls are TRBV19 and TRBJ2-7, with D perhaps TRBD1 or TRBD2 (5 bases each). The CDR3 loop spans 14 amino acids. Looked up from germline, CDR1 is LNHDA and CDR2 is SQIVND (reference sequence). V gave up 3 bases and J gave up 2 bases, with 11 bases separating them.

Concerning this clonotype itself: This may arise from a read error, as a much more abundant clone is one base away. This rearrangement joins TRBV6-2 or TRBV6-3 to TRBJ2-7, with D possibly matching TRBD2 (5 bases). This CDR3 spans 14 amino acids. Per germline, CDR1 MNHEY and CDR2 SVGEGT. The CDR3 sequence: CPSSPGLPSYEQYF. The DNA for the CDR3 is TGTCCCAGCAGTCCCGGACTGCCCTCCTACGAGCAGTACTTC.

This clonotype has just a few counts. The V gene is TRBV2, the J gene TRBJ2-1; possible D gene TRBD2, 6 bases. V gave up 8 bases and J gave up 9 bases, with 17 bases separating them. There are 13 residues in the CDR3. Germline V CDR1 and CDR2: SNHLY, FYNNEI. The CDR3 DNA sequence: TGTGCCAGCCTCCTATCGCAGGGACTTGAGCAGTTCTTC. Translated, it gives CASLLSQGLEQFF.

The chain joins TRBV3-1 to TRBJ1-2, with TRBD1 matching 7 bases. J was trimmed by 2 bases and V by 3 bases; bases with no gene match: 6. This CDR3 is 15 amino acids long. CDR1 LGHDT and CDR2 YNNKEL come from the germline V gene (reference sequence). CDR3 protein: CASSHLTGQNYGYTF. The DNA for the CDR3 is TGTGCCAGCAGCCACCTAACGGGACAGAACTATGGCTACACCTTC.

This clonotype was detected many times. The V and J genes are TRBV6-5 and TRBJ2-6, with 8 bases lining up with TRBD1. V was clipped by 6 bases and J by 0 bases; unmatched bases: 10. The CDR3 is made up of 18 amino acids. Germline CDR1 reads MNHEY; CDR2 reads SVGAGI. The CDR3 DNA follows: TGTGCCAGCAGCCCCGGGACAGGTCCCCTCTCTGGGGCCAACGTCCTGACTTTC. It specifies CASSPGTGPLSGANVLTF.

This rearrangement joins TRBV19 to TRBJ2-3; D gene uncertain. The CDR3 sequence is 14 residues long. Germline assignment: CDR1 LNHDA and CDR2 SQIVND (reference sequence). V lost 1 base and J lost 4, with 9 bases in between. The CDR3 DNA reads as TGTGCCAGTAGTATAGTTAGGCACCCAGATACGCAGTATTTT. It is translated as CASSIVRHPDTQYF.

The chain is built from TRBV19 and TRBJ2-2; no firm D call. Germline CDR1 is LNHDA and CDR2 is SQIVND (reference sequence). V was pared by 0 bases and J by 2 bases, with 7 bases between. This CDR3 region has 15 residues. The CDR3 here is CASSIDMGNTGELFF. The CDR3, as DNA: TGTGCCAGTAGTATAGATATGGGAAACACCGGGGAGCTGTTTTTT.

This rearrangement joins TRBV10-2 to TRBJ2-7, with 9 bases matching TRBD1. CDR1 is WSHSY and CDR2 is SAAADI in the germline V gene. V lost 6 bases and J lost 4; bases outside the gene matches: 7. CDR3 length equals 14 residues. The CDR3 protein is CASRLDRGRYEQYF. The CDR3 DNA is TGCGCCAGCAGACTCGACAGGGGGAGATACGAGCAGTACTTC.

This clonotype has at least ten counts. The chain carries TRBV6-6 and TRBJ1-1, with D unresolved. The CDR3 covers 15 residues. The germline V gene has CDR1 MNHNY and CDR2 SVGAGI (reference sequence). V lost 0 bases and J 4 bases, leaving 12 bases between the germline ends. The CDR3 DNA reads TGTGCCAGCAGTTACTCGATAGGGAGGAGCACTGAAGCTTTCTTT. This translates into CASSYSIGRSTEAFF.

This rearrangement joins TRBV12-3 or TRBV12-4 to TRBJ2-3; 8 bases map to TRBD2. V was clipped by 6 bases and J by 3 bases; unmatched bases: 8. The CDR3 spans 15 residues. CDR3 nucleotide sequence: TGTGCCAGCAGCCTTCTTAGCGGGAAAACAGATACGCAGTATTTT. It yields the protein CASSLLSGKTDTQYF.

This clonotype has a handful of counts. The chain is built from TRBV7-2 and TRBJ1-1, with D possibly being TRBD1 (6 bases). The germline V gene has CDR1 SGHTA and CDR2 FQGNSA. The CDR3 totals 16 residues. Deletions cut 4 bases from V and 4 bases from J, with 19 bases between. The CDR3 nucleotides are TGTGCCAGCAGCTCTCTGGACAGAGGGTTTCCCACTGAAGCTTTCTTT. Translated: CASSSLDRGFPTEAFF.